Listed below are T cell receptor beta chains from one sample, sequenced in a study of siplizumab effects on memory and regulatory T cells. TCRdb keeps only in-frame clones here, not all; method: immunoSEQ multiplex PCR. This table has about 100,000 clones, 94% appearing once. The sequencing sample was made of non-Treg CD4+ T cells sorted from blood. The receptors here all came from a human donor in good health. The CDR3 runs from the conserved cysteine through the conserved F or W. D genes are given only for firm matches. Some rows have no size entry. The others give once, few or many, or a class for an expanded clone.

.,TRBJ2-3,TRBV16,.,TGTGCCAGCAGCCAATCGGGACCCCTGGGGACGCAGTATTTT,CASSQSGPLGTQYF
TRBD1,TRBJ2-2,TRBV28,few,TGTGCCAGCCGTACCTCTTTATCGGGGACAGGGGGTATCGGGGAGCTGTTTTTT,CASRTSLSGTGGIGELFF
TRBD1,TRBJ2-5,TRBV28,.,TGTGCCAGCAGGTGGACAGGGGGCGGGCAAGAGACCCAGTACTTC,CASRWTGGGQETQYF
TRBD2,TRBJ2-1,TRBV7-6,.,TGTGCCAGCAGCTACGGGACTAGCGGGATGAGCTCCTACAATGAGCAGTTCTTC,CASSYGTSGMSSYNEQFF
TRBD1,TRBJ1-2,TRBV7-2,few,TGTGCCAGCAGCTCGCGACAGGGAAGAGAAGGCTACACCTTC,CASSSRQGREGYTF
.,TRBJ2-5,TRBV10-3,.,TGTGCCATCCATAGCGGAGGCGAGGGGGAGACCCAGTACTTC,CAIHSGGEGETQYF
.,TRBJ1-5,TRBV5-1,.,TGCGCCAGCAGCTTGGAAGGTGGCAATCAGCCCCAGCATTTT,CASSLEGGNQPQHF
TRBD1,TRBJ1-5,TRBV15,.,TGTGCCACCAGCAGAGATCCCGGGCAGGGGGGCAATCAGCCCCAGCATTTT,CATSRDPGQGGNQPQHF
.,TRBJ2-7,TRBV6-5,.,TGTGCCAGCAGTTACGAGGTTTGGGACGAGCAGTACTTC,CASSYEVWDEQYF
.,TRBJ2-7,TRBV11-2,.,TGTGCCAGCAGCTTAGATCCCTACGAGCAGTACTTC,CASSLDPYEQYF
.,TRBJ2-5,TRBV5-6,.,TGTGCCAGCAGCTGGCAGAGAGAGACCCAGTACTTC,CASSWQRETQYF
.,TRBJ2-3,TRBV6-6,.,TGTGCCAGCAACGCCCGGGACACTTACACAGATACGCAGTATTTT,CASNARDTYTDTQYF
.,TRBJ1-1,TRBV6-1,.,TGTGCCAGCAGCTGGGGTCAGAACACTGAAGCTTTCTTT,CASSWGQNTEAFF
.,TRBJ1-2,TRBV6-5,.,TGTGCCAGCAGGGTGGACAGTCTTTTCGGCTACACCTTC,CASRVDSLFGYTF
.,TRBJ2-3,TRBV7-2,.,TGTGCCAGCAGCTTAGTTGGTGGGAGTGTCACAGATACGCAGTATTTT,CASSLVGGSVTDTQYF
TRBD2,TRBJ2-1,TRBV12-5,.,TGTGCTAGTGGTTTGGGAACCCCGGGACTAGCGGGAGAGGAGCAGTTCTTC,CASGLGTPGLAGEEQFF
TRBD2,TRBJ2-7,TRBV6-6,.,TGTGCCAGCAGGCCCGGGACTAGCGGGAGAGCTCGGTACTTC,CASRPGTSGRARYF
TRBD2,TRBJ2-3,TRBV11-2,.,TGTGCCAGCAACCCCAAACTAGCGGGAGTAGCAGATACGCAGTATTTT,CASNPKLAGVADTQYF
TRBD1,TRBJ1-2,TRBV30,once,TGTGCCTGGACGCCTGGGACAGACAACTATGGCTACACCTTC,CAWTPGTDNYGYTF
.,TRBJ2-3,TRBV5-8,few,TGTGCCAGCAGCTCGGGGTCTGGCTGGGTAGATACGCAGTATTTT,CASSSGSGWVDTQYF
.,TRBJ1-2,TRBV5-6,.,TGTGCCAGCAGCTTGGGCAGGGAGGGCGGCTACACCTTC,CASSLGREGGYTF
TRBD1,TRBJ1-5,TRBV6-5,.,TGTGCCAGCAGTTACGGGGCAGGGGGAAGTCAGCCCCAGCATTTT,CASSYGAGGSQPQHF
.,TRBJ2-1,TRBV29-1,.,TGCAGCTCCGGGCCCTGGGATGAGCAGTTCTTC,CSSGPWDEQFF
TRBD1,TRBJ2-1,TRBV4-1,.,TGCGCCAGCAGCCAAGGACAGGGGACCTACAATGAGCAGTTCTTC,CASSQGQGTYNEQFF
.,TRBJ2-1,TRBV19,.,TGTGCCAGTAGTTCTTACGGAAATGAGCAGTTCTTC,CASSSYGNEQFF
TRBD1,TRBJ2-5,TRBV27,.,TGTGCCAGCAGCCTAGACGGGACAGGGGGCGTGGAGACCCAGTACTTC,CASSLDGTGGVETQYF
.,TRBJ2-2,TRBV4-1,.,TGCGCCAGCAGCCAAGTACGGGATTTGAGCGGGGAGCTGTTTTTT,CASSQVRDLSGELFF
.,TRBJ1-2,TRBV7-3,.,TGTGCCAGCAGCTTATTCGCTGGTAACTATGGCTACACCTTC,CASSLFAGNYGYTF
TRBD2,TRBJ2-1,TRBV10-3,.,TGTGCCACTCGACAGGGACTAGCGGGATCAATTGAGCAGTTCTTC,CATRQGLAGSIEQFF
.,TRBJ2-7,TRBV7-9,.,TGTGCCAGCAGCTTAGATTTGGCCAGCTCCTACGAGCAGTACTTC,CASSLDLASSYEQYF
.,TRBJ1-1,TRBV10-1,.,TGCGCCAGCAGTAAGGACAGCTACACTGAAGCTTTCTTT,CASSKDSYTEAFF
.,TRBJ1-2,TRBV28,.,TGTGCCAGCAGACGGGACGGTAACTATGGCTACACCTTC,CASRRDGNYGYTF
.,TRBJ2-5,TRBV5-8,.,TGTGCCAGCAGCTTACAGGACCCGGGGACCCAGTACTTC,CASSLQDPGTQYF
.,TRBJ1-5,TRBV19,.,TGTGCCAGTAGTATAGAGCAGGGCCTACCCCAGCATTTT,CASSIEQGLPQHF
.,TRBJ1-1,TRBV2,once,TGTGCCAGCAGTGAACGGGAGTTGGACACTGAAGCTTTCTTT,CASSERELDTEAFF
TRBD2,TRBJ2-3,TRBV11-2,.,TGTGCCAGCAGCTTAGATTTTAGCGGGAGTATACATACGCAGTATTTT,CASSLDFSGSIHTQYF
.,TRBJ2-6,TRBV15,.,TGTGCCACCAGCAGAGAGTACAGCTCTGGGGCCAACGTCCTGACTTTC,CATSREYSSGANVLTF
TRBD2,TRBJ2-3,TRBV11-1,.,TGTGCCAGCAGCTTAGGAGGACTAGCGGGCACAGATACGCAGTATTTT,CASSLGGLAGTDTQYF
.,TRBJ2-1,TRBV10-3,.,TGTGCCATCAGACCGGACTATCGGGACAATGAGCAGTTCTTC,CAIRPDYRDNEQFF
.,TRBJ1-1,TRBV5-1,.,TGCGCCAGCAGCTTGGCCGGACGGAACACTGAAGCTTTCTTT,CASSLAGRNTEAFF